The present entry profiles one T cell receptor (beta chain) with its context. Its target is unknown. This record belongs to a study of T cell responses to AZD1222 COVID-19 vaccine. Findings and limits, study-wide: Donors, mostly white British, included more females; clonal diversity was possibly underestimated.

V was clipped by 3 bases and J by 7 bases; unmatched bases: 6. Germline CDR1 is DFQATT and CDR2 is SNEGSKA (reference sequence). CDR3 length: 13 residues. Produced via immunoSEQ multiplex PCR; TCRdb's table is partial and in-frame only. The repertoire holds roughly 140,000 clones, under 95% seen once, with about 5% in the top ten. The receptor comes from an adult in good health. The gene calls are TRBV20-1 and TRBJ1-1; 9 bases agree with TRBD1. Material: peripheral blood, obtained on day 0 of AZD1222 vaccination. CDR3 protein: CSASRQGVGEAFF. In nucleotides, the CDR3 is TGCAGTGCTAGTCGACAGGGGGTTGGTGAAGCTTTCTTT.